The 25 T cell receptor beta chains reported below all come from one sample, sequenced in a study of T cell responses to AZD1222 COVID-19 vaccine. Profiled with immunoSEQ multiplex PCR; TCRdb holds only in-frame clones, not every one. The sample records roughly 180,000 clones, 70% to 90% being singletons. Material: peripheral blood, obtained on day 0 of AZD1222 vaccination. The receptors were gathered from an adult in good health.

The chain joins TRBV5-1 to TRBJ2-1, with TRBD2 identical over 10 bases. Germline loops: CDR1 SGHRS, CDR2 YFSETQ. Losses at the gene ends were 4 bases for V and 7 bases for J; bases not matched to a gene: 5. CDR3 size: 14 residues. CDR3 nucleotides: TGCGCCAGCAGCCCGAGCGGGAGGGGGAATGAGCAGTTCTTC. Translating gives CASSPSGRGNEQFF.

This clone was counted only a few times. This rearrangement joins TRBV18 to TRBJ2-2; 9 positions match TRBD2. The CDR3 runs 15 residues. The V and J ends lost 3 bases and 6 bases, in that order; junction bases with no gene match: 5. Germline V gives CDR1 KGHSH, CDR2 LQKENI. The CDR3 DNA is TGTGCCAGCTCACCGGGACTAGCTTCTGCCGGGGAGCTGTTTTTT. Amino acids: CASSPGLASAGELFF.

This clone was seen a few times. This chain links TRBV19 with TRBJ1-5; D is undetermined. Germline CDR1 is LNHDA and CDR2 is SQIVND (reference sequence). The CDR3 totals 14 residues. Trimming stripped 7 bases from V and 6 bases from J, with 16 bases between. The DNA for the CDR3 is TGTGCCAGTATCACATATGGGTCCGGTCAGCCCCAGCATTTT. Translated, it gives CASITYGSGQPQHF.

The chain employs TRBV10-3 and TRBJ1-2; 9 bases align to TRBD1. V shed 10 bases and J 4 bases; nucleotides not matched to a gene: 16. Germline CDR1 and CDR2: ENHRY and SYGVKD. CDR3 length: 16 amino acids. The DNA of the CDR3 is TGTGCCACCCCTAAAGCAACAGGGGGCCTTAGCTATGGCTACACCTTC. Protein: CATPKATGGLSYGYTF.

The V call is TRBV10-3, the J call TRBJ1-5, with TRBD1 matching 9 bases. The CDR3 consists of 17 residues. Germline assignment: CDR1 ENHRY and CDR2 SYGVKD. With V trimmed by 5 bases and J by 2 bases, 10 bases remained unmatched. The DNA of the CDR3 is TGTGCCATCAGTCCCGGCACAGGGGGCAGTGGCAATCAGCCCCAGCATTTT. Translation gives CAISPGTGGSGNQPQHF.

The rearrangement links TRBV30 to TRBJ1-3, with a tentative D call TRBD1 (5 bases). In germline, CDR1 is GTSNPN, CDR2 SVGIG (reference sequence). V dropped 1 base and J dropped 3 bases, with 16 bases sitting between them. This CDR3 is 16 amino acids long. CDR3 DNA sequence: TGTGCCTGGAGTGGATCGGTCCCCAGGGATGGAAACACCATATATTTT. Protein: CAWSGSVPRDGNTIYF.

The chain joins TRBV18 to TRBJ1-1; no clear D. In germline, CDR1 is KGHSH, CDR2 LQKENI. This CDR3 spans 16 amino acids. V was cut by 2 bases and J by 0 bases, with 13 bases left in between. The CDR3 nucleotides are TGTGCCAGCTCACCAGACCAACAGAGACTGAACACTGAAGCTTTCTTT. This translates into CASSPDQQRLNTEAFF. Looking up the rest from reference TRBV18 and TRBJ1-1 gives the full variable domain: NAGVMQNPRHLVRRRGQEARLRCSPMKGHSHVYWYRQLPEEGLKFMVYLQKENIIDESGMPKERFSAEFPKEGPSILRIQQVVRGDSAAYFCASSPDQQRLNTEAFFGQGTRLTVV.

V is TRBV7-9 and J is TRBJ1-1, with D hard to call. The CDR3 is made up of 15 amino acids. The V gene's germline CDR1 is SEHNR and CDR2 FQNEAQ (reference sequence). V lost 3 bases, J lost 1 base, and 12 bases lay in between. Here the CDR3 DNA reads TGTGCCAGCAGCTTGGTGACACGGTCGAACACTGAAGCTTTCTTT. It translates to CASSLVTRSNTEAFF.

This chain connects TRBV10-3 to TRBJ2-7; TRBD2 aligns across 9 bases. Germline assignment: CDR1 ENHRY and CDR2 SYGVKD. J gave up 6 bases and V 4 bases, and 7 bases lay outside the gene matches. CDR3 length equals 14 residues. CDR3 amino acids: CAISAGLAQSEQYF. CDR3 DNA sequence: TGTGCCATCAGTGCAGGACTAGCGCAGAGCGAGCAGTACTTC.

The J gene is TRBJ1-2, the V gene TRBV30, with unresolved D. The CDR3 length is 11 residues. Per germline, CDR1 GTSNPN and CDR2 SVGIG (reference sequence). Trimming pared 7 bases from V and 2 bases from J, leaving 8 bases between. CDR3 in amino acids: CALSNNYGYTF. CDR3 DNA: TGTGCCTTATCCAACAACTATGGCTACACCTTC.

The chain employs TRBV7-2 and TRBJ2-3; D is undetermined. Germline V CDR1 and CDR2: SGHTA, FQGNSA. Trimming stripped 1 base from V and 6 bases from J, with 14 bases between. This CDR3 comprises 15 residues. The DNA for the CDR3 is TGTGCCAGCAGCTTAGAGCGAACTTCCGGGGATACGCAGTATTTT. Amino acids: CASSLERTSGDTQYF.

J is TRBJ2-1 and V is TRBV12-5; TRBD1 is a possible D gene (6 bases). The germline CDR1 and CDR2 sequences are LGHNT and FRNRAP. V lost 1 base and J 4 bases, leaving 14 bases between the germline ends. The CDR3 extends over 16 amino acids. The CDR3 here is CASGLATGTSYNEQFF. Written as DNA, the CDR3 is TGTGCTAGTGGTTTGGCCACCGGGACATCTTACAATGAGCAGTTCTTC.

This clone has only one observation. This chain joins TRBV5-4 and TRBJ2-1, with 7 bases identical to TRBD2. Germline values: CDR1 SGHNT, CDR2 YYREEE (reference sequence). V was pared by 7 bases and J by 6 bases, with 16 bases of the junction left unmatched. The CDR3 is 16 amino acids. CDR3 amino acids: CASRRAGSAIGNEQFF. In nucleotides, the CDR3 is TGTGCCAGCCGCAGAGCGGGAAGTGCTATAGGCAATGAGCAGTTCTTC.

V and J are TRBV19 and TRBJ2-2; possible D gene TRBD1, 6 bases. The V end lost 6 bases, the J end lost 0 bases, and 17 bases lay between the germline ends. The V gene's germline CDR1 is LNHDA and CDR2 SQIVND (reference sequence). This CDR3 contains 17 residues. CDR3 region: CASSPQLGASNTGELFF. CDR3 nucleotides: TGTGCCAGTAGCCCCCAGTTGGGGGCCTCGAACACCGGGGAGCTGTTTTTT. Looking up the rest from reference TRBV19 and TRBJ2-2 gives the full variable domain: DGGITQSPKYLFRKEGQNVTLSCEQNLNHDAMYWYRQDPGQGLRLIYYSQIVNDFQKGDIAEGYSVSREKKESFPLTVTSAQKNPTAFYLCASSPQLGASNTGELFFGEGSRLTVL.

V gene TRBV7-8 combines with J gene TRBJ1-1; D unresolved. Deletions cut 4 bases from V and 4 bases from J, with 7 bases between. This CDR3 is built from 12 residues. Looked up from germline, CDR1 is SGHVS and CDR2 is FQNEAQ. CDR3 residues: CASSSILTEAFF. CDR3 bases: TGTGCCAGCAGCTCGATCCTCACTGAAGCTTTCTTT.

The genes are TRBV11-2 and TRBJ2-1; D possibly corresponds to TRBD2 (6 bases). V was cut by 6 bases and J by 7 bases, with 19 bases left in between. The germline V gene encodes CDR1 SGHAT and CDR2 FQNNGV. The CDR3 is made up of 15 amino acids. The CDR3 loop is CASSPWLARMNEQFF. The DNA of the CDR3 is TGTGCCAGCAGTCCGTGGCTAGCGCGGATGAATGAGCAGTTCTTC.

The genes are TRBV19 and TRBJ2-7; D might be TRBD1 (5 bases). The V gene lost 9 bases and the J gene lost 2 bases, with 20 bases spanning the gap. The CDR3 contains 15 residues. The germline CDR1 and CDR2 sequences are LNHDA and SQIVND (reference sequence). As DNA, the CDR3 is TGTGCCAGCACAGGAAGGACGTCAGGGACCTACGAGCAGTACTTC. Its translation: CASTGRTSGTYEQYF.

V is TRBV2 and J is TRBJ1-2; the D gene is possibly TRBD1 (5 bases). V shed 8 bases and J shed 4 bases, with 11 bases lying between them. The germline V gene encodes CDR1 SNHLY and CDR2 FYNNEI. The CDR3 sequence is 12 residues long. DNA of the CDR3: TGTGCCAGCGGCTGGGGGGGCTATGGCTACACCTTC. This translates into CASGWGGYGYTF.

The sample holds one count of this clone. The chain has TRBV15 and TRBJ1-6; D uncertain. The V gene lost 4 bases and the J gene lost 7 bases, with 11 bases spanning the gap. Per germline, CDR1 LNHNV and CDR2 YYDKDF (reference sequence). This CDR3 region has 14 residues. The CDR3 loop is CATSIKRINSPLHF. In DNA form, the CDR3 reads TGTGCCACCAGCATTAAACGGATAAATTCACCCCTCCACTTT.

The chain employs TRBV5-4 and TRBJ1-1, with D possibly matching TRBD1 (5 bases). This CDR3 is 13 amino acids long. V lost 4 bases and J 1 base, leaving 8 bases between the germline ends. Germline values: CDR1 SGHNT, CDR2 YYREEE (reference sequence). CDR3 sequence reads: CASSHGQNTEAFF. In DNA, the CDR3 is TGTGCCAGCAGCCATGGACAGAACACTGAAGCTTTCTTT.

The chain uses TRBV6-2 or TRBV6-3 and TRBJ2-1; TRBD1 aligns across 7 bases. Germline V gene data show CDR1 as MNHEY and CDR2 as SVGEGT. V shed 4 bases, J shed 7 bases, and the junction held 1 base outside the gene matches. The CDR3 covers 12 residues. In nucleotides, the CDR3 is TGTGCCAGCAGTTTACAGGGGAATGAGCAGTTCTTC. This encodes CASSLQGNEQFF.

V is TRBV19 and J is TRBJ1-3, with D possibly TRBD1 on 5 matching bases. CDR1 and CDR2 from the germline V gene are LNHDA and SQIVND (reference sequence). The ends were cut back, 3 bases at V and 7 bases at J, with 13 bases in the middle. The CDR3 is made up of 14 amino acids. The CDR3 region has the DNA TGTGCCAGTAGTATTCACAGGCAGTTGAACACCATATATTTT. Translating gives CASSIHRQLNTIYF.

This clone has a handful of counts. The genes are TRBV11-2 and TRBJ1-1; no reliable D call. The CDR3 covers 14 residues. Germline values: CDR1 SGHAT, CDR2 FQNNGV. V was pared by 2 bases and J by 3 bases, with 10 bases between. The CDR3 protein is CASSLISVDTEAFF. CDR3 nucleotides: TGTGCCAGCAGCTTAATCTCGGTGGACACTGAAGCTTTCTTT.

The chain recombines TRBV12-3 or TRBV12-4 with TRBJ1-2; D ambiguous. The CDR3 covers 13 residues. V lost 3 bases to trimming and J lost 1 base, with 6 bases between them. The CDR3 nucleotides are TGTGCCAGCAGTTTCGGCGTTAACTATGGCTACACCTTC. Its protein is CASSFGVNYGYTF.

This clone has only one observation. This chain uses TRBV7-6 with TRBJ2-5, with D hard to call. V gave up 6 bases and J gave up 1 base, with 12 bases separating them. There are 14 residues in the CDR3. Germline CDR1 is SGHVS and CDR2 is FNYEAQ. The DNA for the CDR3 is TGTGCCAGCAGGTCCGTCGGGTCCCAAGAGACCCAGTACTTC. Its translation: CASRSVGSQETQYF.